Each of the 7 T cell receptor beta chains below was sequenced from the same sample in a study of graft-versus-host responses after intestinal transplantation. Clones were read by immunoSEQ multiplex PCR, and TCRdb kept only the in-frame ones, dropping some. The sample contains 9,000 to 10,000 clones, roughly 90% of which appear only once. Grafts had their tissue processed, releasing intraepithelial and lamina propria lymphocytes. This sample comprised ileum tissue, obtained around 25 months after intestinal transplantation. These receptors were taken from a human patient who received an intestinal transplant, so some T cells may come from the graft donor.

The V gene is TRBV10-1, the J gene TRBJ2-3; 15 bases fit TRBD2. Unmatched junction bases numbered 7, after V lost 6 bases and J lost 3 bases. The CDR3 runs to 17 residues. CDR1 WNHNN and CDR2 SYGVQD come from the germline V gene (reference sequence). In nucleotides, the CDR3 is TGCGCCAGCAGCCCTGGACTAGCGGGGGGGGAAACAGATACGCAGTATTTT. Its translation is CASSPGLAGGETDTQYF.

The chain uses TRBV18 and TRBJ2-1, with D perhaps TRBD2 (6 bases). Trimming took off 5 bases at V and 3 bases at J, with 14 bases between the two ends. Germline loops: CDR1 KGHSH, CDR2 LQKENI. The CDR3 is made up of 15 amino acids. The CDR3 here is CASSAAGDYYNEQFF. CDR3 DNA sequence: TGTGCCAGCTCAGCAGCGGGTGACTACTACAATGAGCAGTTCTTC.

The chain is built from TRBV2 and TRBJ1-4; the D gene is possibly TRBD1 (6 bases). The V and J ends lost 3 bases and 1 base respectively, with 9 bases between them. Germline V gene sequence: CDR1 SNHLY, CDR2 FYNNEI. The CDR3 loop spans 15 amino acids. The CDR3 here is CASSDMGQTNEKLFF. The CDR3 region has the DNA TGTGCCAGCAGTGATATGGGACAAACTAATGAAAAACTGTTTTTT.

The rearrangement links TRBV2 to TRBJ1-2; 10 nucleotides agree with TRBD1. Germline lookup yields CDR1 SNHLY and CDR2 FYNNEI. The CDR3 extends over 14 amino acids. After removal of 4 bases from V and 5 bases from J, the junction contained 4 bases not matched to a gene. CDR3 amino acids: CASSVRGQGYGYTF. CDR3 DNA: TGTGCCAGCAGTGTTAGGGGACAGGGGTATGGCTACACCTTC.

The CDR3 DNA sequence: TGTGCCAGCAGCTTAACAGGGGGCAGGGAGACCCAGTACTTC. It specifies CASSLTGGRETQYF. This chain uses TRBV7-3 with TRBJ2-5; 7 nucleotides line up with TRBD1. The CDR3 covers 14 residues. Germline V gives CDR1 SGHTA, CDR2 FQGTGA. Trimming cost V 0 bases and J 5 bases; bases outside gene matches: 3.

The CDR3 nucleotides read TGTGCCAGCAGTACCCTAGCAGGGCAAGGCGGGGAGCTGTTTTTT. Its protein is CASSTLAGQGGELFF. This sequence joins TRBV6-6 and TRBJ2-2, with D perhaps given as TRBD1 or TRBD2 (5 bases each). In germline, CDR1 is MNHNY, CDR2 SVGAGI (reference sequence). V lost 5 bases, J lost 7 bases, and 17 bases lay in between. This CDR3 region has 15 residues.

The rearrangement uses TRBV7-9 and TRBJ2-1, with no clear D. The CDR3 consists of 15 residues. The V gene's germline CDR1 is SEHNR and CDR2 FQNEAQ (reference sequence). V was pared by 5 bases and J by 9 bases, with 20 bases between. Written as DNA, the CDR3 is TGTGCCAGCAGCCAAAGTCTCCACAGCCTAGGTGAGCAGTTCTTC. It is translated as CASSQSLHSLGEQFF. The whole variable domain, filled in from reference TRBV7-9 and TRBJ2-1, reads DTGVSQNPRHKITKRGQNVTFRCDPISEHNRLYWYRQTLGQGPEFLTYFQNEAQLEKSRLLSDRFSAERPKGSFSTLEIQRTEQGDSAMYLCASSQSLHSLGEQFFGPGTRLTVL.